This TCR beta chain was identified in a study of shared clonotypes between healthy human individuals. Study at large: Three plates each covered CD4 naive and memory; CD8 naive two, CD8 memory one.

The DNA input per sorted-subset replicate PCR was roughly 210 ng, corresponding to some 30,000 T cell genomes. Assay: immunoSEQ multiplex PCR; the TCRdb copy retains only in-frame clones and omits some. This sample carries some 600,000 clones, approximately 96% of them seen once, and the ten largest clones take 0.095% to 0.13%. The CDR3 has 15 amino acids. The trim removed 1 base at V and 4 bases at J, leaving 2 bases unmatched. The V gene's germline CDR1 is SGHDT and CDR2 YYEEEE. It was CD45RO-negative cells, positively selected for CCR7, that made up naive CD8 cells, with terminally differentiated effector memory CD45RA+ cells excluded.

The sample was naive CD8+ T cells sorted from blood. This clonotype originated in a woman in her twenties or thirties in good health. The chain recombines TRBV5-6 with TRBJ2-3; 11 bases match TRBD2. CDR3 bases: TGTGCCAGCAGCTTGCATAGCGGGAGGGCAGATACGCAGTATTTT. Translated: CASSLHSGRADTQYF.